This TCR beta chain was profiled in a study of blood T cell repertoires in COVID-19. Assay: immunoSEQ multiplex PCR; the TCRdb copy retains only in-frame clones and omits some. The sample has hundreds of thousands of clones, roughly 90% seen once. V lost 4 bases and J 2 bases, leaving 6 bases between the germline ends. CDR3 length: 11 residues. Germline V gene sequence: CDR1 DFQATT, CDR2 SNEGSKA (reference sequence). The sample was peripheral blood. This chain links TRBV20-1 with TRBJ2-7; D possibly corresponds to TRBD2 (6 bases). This TCR came from a woman in her 30s with active or convalescent COVID-19. CDR3 loop: CSATSAYEQYF. DNA of the CDR3: TGCAGTGCTACTAGCGCCTACGAGCAGTACTTC.